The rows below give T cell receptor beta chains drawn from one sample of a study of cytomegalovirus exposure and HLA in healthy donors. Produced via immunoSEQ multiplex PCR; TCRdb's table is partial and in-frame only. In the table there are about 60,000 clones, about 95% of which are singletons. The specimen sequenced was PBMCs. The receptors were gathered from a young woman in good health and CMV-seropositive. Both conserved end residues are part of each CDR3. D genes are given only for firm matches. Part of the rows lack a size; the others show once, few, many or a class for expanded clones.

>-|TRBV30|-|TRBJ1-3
TGTGCCTGGAGTCGTCTACAGGCCTCTGGAAACACCATATATTTT
CAWSRLQASGNTIYF
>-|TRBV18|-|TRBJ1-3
TGTGCCAGCTCACCACGGCAGGGATCTAACGGAAACACCATATATTTT
CASSPRQGSNGNTIYF
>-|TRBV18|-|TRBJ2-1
TGTGCCAGCTCACTTAGACAGTCAAGCTCCTACAATGAGCAGTTCTTC
CASSLRQSSSYNEQFF
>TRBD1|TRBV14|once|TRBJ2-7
TGTGCCAGCAGCCAACCAGGGACAGCTACCTACGAGCAGTACTTC
CASSQPGTATYEQYF
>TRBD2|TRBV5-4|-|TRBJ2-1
TGTGCCAGCAGCCTGGAGGGACTAGGGGACAATGAGCAGTTCTTC
CASSLEGLGDNEQFF
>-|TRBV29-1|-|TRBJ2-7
TGCAGCGTTGAAGAAACAGGGGGGGGTGAGCAGTACTTC
CSVEETGGGEQYF
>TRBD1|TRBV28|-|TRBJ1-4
TGTGCCAGCGGACAGGGACATAATGAAAAACTGTTTTTT
CASGQGHNEKLFF
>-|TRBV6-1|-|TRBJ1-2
TGTGCCAGCAAGAGGGAGGTTGATATGCGCTACACCTTC
CASKREVDMRYTF
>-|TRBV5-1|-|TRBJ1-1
TGCGCCAGCAGCTTGACCAGGGGTAATACTGAAGCTTTCTTT
CASSLTRGNTEAFF
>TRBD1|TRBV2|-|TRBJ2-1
TGTGCCAGCAGTGCACAGGGGGCTGCTGAGCAGTTCTTC
CASSAQGAAEQFF
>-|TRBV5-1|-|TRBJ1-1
TGCGCCAGCAGCTTGGCCCCGGGACTCATGAACACTGAAGCTTTCTTT
CASSLAPGLMNTEAFF
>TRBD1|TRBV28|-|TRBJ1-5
TGTGCCAGCAGTTTTACAGGGGATGGGAATCAGCCCCAGCATTTT
CASSFTGDGNQPQHF
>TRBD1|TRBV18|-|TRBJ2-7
TGTGCCAGCTCCCGTGACAGGGCAGCTAATCCCTACGAGCAGTACTTC
CASSRDRAANPYEQYF
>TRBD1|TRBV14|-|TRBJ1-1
TGTGCCAGCAGCCCTCGGACAGGGGGAGGCACTGAAGCTTTCTTT
CASSPRTGGGTEAFF
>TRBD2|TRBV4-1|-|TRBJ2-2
TGCGCCAGCAGCCAAGGAAGGCTAGCGGGAGCCCCTGCTAACACCGGGGAGCTGTTTTTT
CASSQGRLAGAPANTGELFF
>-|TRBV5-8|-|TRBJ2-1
TGTGCCAGCAGCTTGGTCCGGGAATCGTTCTTC
CASSLVRESFF
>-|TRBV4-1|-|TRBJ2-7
TGCGCCAGCAGCAGCGGATTCTCCTACGAGCAGTACTTC
CASSSGFSYEQYF